This paragraph covers one T cell receptor beta chain sequence. The data were taken from a study of blood T cell repertoires in COVID-19. Across the whole study: Whether acute or convalescent, the COVID-19 samples came from the United States, Italy and Spain. T cells, B-cell-depleted T cells, or PBMCs supplied cDNA or gDNA.

Per the original methods: Reference gene primer amplification gave estimated nucleated cell counts. The method was immunoSEQ multiplex PCR; TCRdb's version includes in-frame clones alone and lacks a portion of them. The DNA was the basis for D and trimming; V, J and clone size are from that table. Of 150,000 to 200,000 clones in the sample, around nine tenths were seen once. The CDR3 spans 15 residues. The germline V and J ends were trimmed by 7 bases and 5 bases, with 18 bases remaining between them. Germline-derived CDR1 and CDR2 are MNHEY and SVGAGI. This receptor was obtained from a man younger than 35 with active or convalescent COVID-19. Sequencing was performed on peripheral blood. This sequence joins TRBV6-5 and TRBJ1-5, with D maybe TRBD1 (6 bases). This chain's CDR3 is CASINTGIRDQPQHF. CDR3 DNA: TGTGCCAGCATTAACACAGGGATAAGAGATCAGCCCCAGCATTTT.